This passage covers 2 T cell receptor beta chains from one sample sequenced in a study of breast tumors, draining lymph nodes, adjacent tissues. Samples came from axillary lymph nodes draining the breast cancer. TCRdb processed the multiplex PCR reads anew with MiXCR; each CDR3 protein has one entry. The table shows about 230,000 distinct CDR3 sequences, with about a third occurring only once. Specimen: axillary lymph node tissue. The receptors derive from a female donor with breast cancer. Some clones in this sample may be carry-over from other donors' samples.

This clonotype was observed many times. The rearrangement uses TRBV11-3 and TRBJ2-1; 10 bases align to TRBD2. V lost 1 base and J lost 8; bases outside the gene matches: 8. Per the germline V gene, CDR1 is SGHNT and CDR2 is YENEEA. The CDR3 runs 16 residues. This CDR3 reads CASSLAGTSVNDEQFF. In DNA, the CDR3 is TGTGCCAGCAGCTTAGCGGGGACTAGCGTAAACGATGAGCAGTTCTTC.

This clonotype was observed many times. CDR3 in DNA: TGTGCCAGCAGCTTAACGCCAGGGAGCTCCTACGAGCAGTACTTC. Translation gives CASSLTPGSSYEQYF. The chain uses TRBV7-3 and TRBJ2-7; either TRBD1 or TRBD2 may supply D (5 bases each). This CDR3 comprises 15 residues. Trimming removed 0 bases at V and 0 bases at J, with 9 bases between. Germline loops: CDR1 SGHTA, CDR2 FQGTGA.